Here is one TCR beta chain with its context. Its specificity is not known. These data belong to a study of T cell repertoires in cytomegalovirus infection. About the research overall: Recently identified HLA-C-restricted CMV epitopes were among the peptides used. Carrying CMV and the relevant HLA type showed in public TCR beta signatures.

Notes on the study in general: The ex vivo response was dominated by HLA-C-restricted CMV-specific TCR beta clonotypes. CMV carriers with the relevant HLA were identified by cumulative public TCR beta family frequency.

The CDR3 contains 14 residues. Trimming removed 0 bases at V and 7 bases at J, with 12 bases between. The V gene's germline CDR1 is MGHRA and CDR2 YSYEKL. TCRdb re-derived calls from the reads in MiXCR, one entry per CDR3 protein. The profile shows around 710,000 distinct CDR3 sequences, 29% of them singletons. This sample comprised cultured CD8+ T cells from PBMCs, obtained from culture after CMV antigen stimulation. The source is a human donor in good health (CMV status not recorded). Some clones in this sample may be carry-over from other donors' samples. The chain links TRBV4-1 to TRBJ1-2; possible D gene TRBD1, 6 bases. CDR3 amino acids: CASSQEWGRTGYTF. CDR3 coding DNA: TGCGCCAGCAGCCAAGAGTGGGGGCGGACTGGCTACACCTTC.